The T cell receptor beta chain described here comes from a study of identifying expanded T cells in peripheral blood. Of note for this clone: Its antigen is still unknown.

The protocol was immunoSEQ multiplex PCR, while the TCRdb copy is restricted to in-frame clones and leaves out a portion. This sample has 100,000 to 150,000 clones; more than 80% occur once, and the top ten carry 2.5% to 3.5%. Overall study results and limits: Clone count variance between roughly 2-week samples rose with total template count.

Looked up from germline, CDR1 is MNHEY and CDR2 is SVGAGI. This CDR3 comprises 14 residues. Trimming stripped 0 bases from V and 2 bases from J, with 7 bases between. No infections or other immune events were documented during collection. The rearrangement uses TRBV6-5 and TRBJ1-2; possible D gene TRBD1, 6 bases. This receptor was identified in a person aged 18 to 75 in good health. Sequencing was done on a sample of blood. The CDR3 DNA reads as TGTGCCAGCAGTTACTCGACAGGCAACTATGGCTACACCTTC. The encoded protein is CASSYSTGNYGYTF.